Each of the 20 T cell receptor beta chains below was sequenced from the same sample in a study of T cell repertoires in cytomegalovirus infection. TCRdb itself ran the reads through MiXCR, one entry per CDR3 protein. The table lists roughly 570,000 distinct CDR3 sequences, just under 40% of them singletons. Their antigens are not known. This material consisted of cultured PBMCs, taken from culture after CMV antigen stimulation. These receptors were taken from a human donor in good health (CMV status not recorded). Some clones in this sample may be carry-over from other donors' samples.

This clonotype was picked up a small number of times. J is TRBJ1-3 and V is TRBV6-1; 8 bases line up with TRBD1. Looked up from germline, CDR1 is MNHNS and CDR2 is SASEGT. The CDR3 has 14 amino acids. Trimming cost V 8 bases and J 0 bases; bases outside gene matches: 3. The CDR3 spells CASEDRDSGNTIYF. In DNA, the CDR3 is TGTGCCAGCGAGGACAGGGACTCTGGAAACACCATATATTTT.

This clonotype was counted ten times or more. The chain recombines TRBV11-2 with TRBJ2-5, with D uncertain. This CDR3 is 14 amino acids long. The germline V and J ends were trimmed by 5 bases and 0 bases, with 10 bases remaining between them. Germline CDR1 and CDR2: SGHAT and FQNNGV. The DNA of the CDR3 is TGTGCCAGCAGCCCAGGAAGGTACCAAGAGACCCAGTACTTC. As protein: CASSPGRYQETQYF.

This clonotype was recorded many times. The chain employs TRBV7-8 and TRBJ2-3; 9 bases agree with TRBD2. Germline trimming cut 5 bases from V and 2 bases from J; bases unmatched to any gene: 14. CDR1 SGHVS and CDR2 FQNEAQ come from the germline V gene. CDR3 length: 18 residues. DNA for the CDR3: TGTGCCAGCAGCCCCAGGGGTGGTCTAGCGGGGTTCACAGATACGCAGTATTTT. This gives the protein CASSPRGGLAGFTDTQYF. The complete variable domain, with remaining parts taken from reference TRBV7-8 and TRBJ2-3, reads GAGVSQSPRYKVAKRGQDVALRCDPISGHVSLFWYQQALGQGPEFLTYFQNEAQLDKSGLPSDRFFAERPEGSVSTLKIQRTQQEDSAVYLCASSPRGGLAGFTDTQYFGPGTRLTVL.

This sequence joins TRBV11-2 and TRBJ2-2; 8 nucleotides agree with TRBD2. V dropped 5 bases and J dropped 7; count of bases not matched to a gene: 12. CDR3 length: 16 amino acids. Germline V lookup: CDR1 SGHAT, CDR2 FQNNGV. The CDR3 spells CASSPRAAGGFGELFF. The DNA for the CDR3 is TGTGCCAGCAGCCCGAGGGCGGCGGGGGGTTTCGGGGAGCTGTTTTTT.

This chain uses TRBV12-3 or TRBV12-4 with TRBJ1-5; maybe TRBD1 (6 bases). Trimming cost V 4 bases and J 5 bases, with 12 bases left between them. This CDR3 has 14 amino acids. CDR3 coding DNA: TGTGCCAGCAGTTCGCGACAGGTTGATCAGCCCCAGCATTTT. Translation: CASSSRQVDQPQHF.

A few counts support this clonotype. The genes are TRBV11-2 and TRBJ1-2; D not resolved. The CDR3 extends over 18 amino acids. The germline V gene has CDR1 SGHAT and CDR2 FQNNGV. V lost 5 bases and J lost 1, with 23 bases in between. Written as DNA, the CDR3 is TGTGCCAGCAGCCCCGCCACCCGGGCCGCAAGCCTTAACTATGGCTACACCTTC. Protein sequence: CASSPATRAASLNYGYTF.

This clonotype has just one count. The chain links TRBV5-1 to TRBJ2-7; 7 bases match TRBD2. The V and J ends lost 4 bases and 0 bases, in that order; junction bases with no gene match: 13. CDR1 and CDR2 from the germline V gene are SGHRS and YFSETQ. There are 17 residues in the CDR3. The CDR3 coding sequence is TGCGCCAGCAGCCTGGAGGCCCTAGCGGTGAACTCCTACGAGCAGTACTTC. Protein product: CASSLEALAVNSYEQYF.

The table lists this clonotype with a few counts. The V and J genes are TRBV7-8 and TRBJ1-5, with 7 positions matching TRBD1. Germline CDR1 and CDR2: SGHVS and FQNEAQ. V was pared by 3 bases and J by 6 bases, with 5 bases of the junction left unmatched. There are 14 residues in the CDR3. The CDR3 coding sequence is TGTGCCAGCAGCTTTGGAGGGGGCATTCAGCCCCAGCATTTT. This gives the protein CASSFGGGIQPQHF.

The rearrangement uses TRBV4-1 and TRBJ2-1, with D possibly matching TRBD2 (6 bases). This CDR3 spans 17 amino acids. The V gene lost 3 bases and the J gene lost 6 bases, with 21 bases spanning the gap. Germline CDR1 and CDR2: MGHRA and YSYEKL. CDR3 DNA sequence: TGCGCCAGCAGCCATCCAGCCCGGAGGGCCGAGGGCAATGAGCAGTTCTTC. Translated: CASSHPARRAEGNEQFF.

This CDR3 reads CASRQGLTSTDTQYF. CDR3 sequence (DNA): TGTGCCAGCAGGCAGGGATTAACTAGCACAGATACGCAGTATTTT. The gene calls are TRBV12-3 or TRBV12-4 and TRBJ2-3, with D perhaps matching TRBD1 (5 bases). Deletions cut 6 bases from V and 0 bases from J, with 13 bases between. The CDR3 runs 15 residues.

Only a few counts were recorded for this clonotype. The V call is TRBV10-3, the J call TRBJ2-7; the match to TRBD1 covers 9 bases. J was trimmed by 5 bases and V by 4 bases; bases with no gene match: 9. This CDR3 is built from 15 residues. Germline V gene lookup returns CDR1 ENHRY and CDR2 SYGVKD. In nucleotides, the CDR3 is TGTGCCATCAGTGTCGGGACAGGGCTTCGGAACGAGCAGTACTTC. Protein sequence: CAISVGTGLRNEQYF.

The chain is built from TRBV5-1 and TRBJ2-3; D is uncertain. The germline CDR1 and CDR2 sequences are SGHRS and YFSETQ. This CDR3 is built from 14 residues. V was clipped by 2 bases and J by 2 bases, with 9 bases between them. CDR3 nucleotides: TGCGCCAGCAGCTTTGCTCTTATCACAGATACGCAGTATTTT. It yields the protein CASSFALITDTQYF.

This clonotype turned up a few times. The DNA of the CDR3 is TGTGCCAGCAGCCCTCTCGGGCGGGGTAACAATGAGCAGTTCTTC. This gives the protein CASSPLGRGNNEQFF. The chain joins TRBV7-2 to TRBJ2-1; D possibly corresponds to TRBD2 (6 bases). The V end lost 5 bases, the J end lost 5 bases, and 16 bases lay between the germline ends. The CDR3 totals 15 residues. The germline gives CDR1 SGHTA, CDR2 FQGNSA.

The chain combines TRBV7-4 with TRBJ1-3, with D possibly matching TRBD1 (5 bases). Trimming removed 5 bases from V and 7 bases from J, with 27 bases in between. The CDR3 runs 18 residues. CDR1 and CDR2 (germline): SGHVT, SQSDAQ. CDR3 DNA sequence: TGTGCCAGCAGCCCCCTCCCCCATCAGGGTGGTTTGGTGAACACCATATATTTT. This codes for CASSPLPHQGGLVNTIYF.

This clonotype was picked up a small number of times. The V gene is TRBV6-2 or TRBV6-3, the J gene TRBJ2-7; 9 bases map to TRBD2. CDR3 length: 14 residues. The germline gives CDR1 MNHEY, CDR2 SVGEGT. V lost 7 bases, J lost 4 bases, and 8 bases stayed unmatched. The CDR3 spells CASTKTSGPYEQYF. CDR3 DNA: TGTGCCAGCACCAAAACTAGCGGGCCTTACGAGCAGTACTTC.

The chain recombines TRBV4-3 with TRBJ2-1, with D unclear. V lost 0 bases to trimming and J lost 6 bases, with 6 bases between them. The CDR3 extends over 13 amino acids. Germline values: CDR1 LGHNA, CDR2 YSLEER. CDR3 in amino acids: CASSQDGRNEQFF. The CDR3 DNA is TGCGCCAGCAGCCAAGATGGCCGCAATGAGCAGTTCTTC.

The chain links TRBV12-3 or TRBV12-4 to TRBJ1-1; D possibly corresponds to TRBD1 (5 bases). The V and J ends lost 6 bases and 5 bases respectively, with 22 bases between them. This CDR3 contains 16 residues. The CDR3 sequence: CASSIRDGPSWTEAFF. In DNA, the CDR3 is TGTGCCAGCAGCATCCGGGACGGTCCTTCGTGGACTGAAGCTTTCTTT.

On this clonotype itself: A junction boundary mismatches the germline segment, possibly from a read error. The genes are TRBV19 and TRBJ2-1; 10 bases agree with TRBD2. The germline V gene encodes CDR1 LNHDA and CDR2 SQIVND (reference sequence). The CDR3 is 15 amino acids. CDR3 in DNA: TGTGCCAATAGTAAAAGAAGCGGGGGGGTGGATGAGCAGTTCTTC. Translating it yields CANSKRSGGVDEQFF.

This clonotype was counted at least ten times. In DNA form, the CDR3 reads TGTGCCAGCAGCTCACCGGGACTAGGGGGTGGGACCCAGTACTTC. Amino acids: CASSSPGLGGGTQYF. This chain links TRBV7-2 with TRBJ2-5, with 8 bases that match TRBD2. This CDR3 has 15 amino acids. Per the germline V gene, CDR1 is SGHTA and CDR2 is FQGNSA. Trimming cost V 4 bases and J 7 bases; bases outside gene matches: 11.

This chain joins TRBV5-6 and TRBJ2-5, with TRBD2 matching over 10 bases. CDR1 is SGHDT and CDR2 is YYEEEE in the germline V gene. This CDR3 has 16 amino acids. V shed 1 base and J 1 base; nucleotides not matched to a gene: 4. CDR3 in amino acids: CASSLPSGSLQETQYF. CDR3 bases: TGTGCCAGCAGCTTGCCTAGCGGGAGCCTCCAAGAGACCCAGTACTTC.